The clone carrying this T cell receptor (beta chain) occurred a few times. Its antigen is unknown. CDR1 SQVTM and CDR2 ANQGSEA come from the germline V gene. The CDR3 is 16 amino acids. With 1 base removed from V and 2 bases from J, the gap between germline ends came to 18 bases. Each sample yielded at least 7 million isolated PBMCs. This sample stems from a study of blood T cells in healthy people across ages. Notes on the study in general: Older individuals had lower TCR beta diversity per million T cells (the decline was roughly linear).

A second PCR of about 6 to 11 cycles used a sample-barcoded 5' primer and a J-beta primer mix. Every individual sample yielded 2.5 million or more paired-end reads (each containing CDR3). TCRdb passed the 5' RACE reads through MiXCR, listing each CDR3 protein once. This sample has roughly 1,300,000 distinct CDR3 sequences, with approximately 59% found just once. The chain is built from TRBV29-1 and TRBJ2-7; the D call may be TRBD1 or TRBD2 (5 bases each). The source is a man between 18 and 35 years old in good health. The sequencing input was blood. The CDR3, as DNA: TGCAGCGTTGAAGGGGGTCGCCAGGGAGTCCCCTACGAGCAGTACTTC. It is translated as CSVEGGRQGVPYEQYF.